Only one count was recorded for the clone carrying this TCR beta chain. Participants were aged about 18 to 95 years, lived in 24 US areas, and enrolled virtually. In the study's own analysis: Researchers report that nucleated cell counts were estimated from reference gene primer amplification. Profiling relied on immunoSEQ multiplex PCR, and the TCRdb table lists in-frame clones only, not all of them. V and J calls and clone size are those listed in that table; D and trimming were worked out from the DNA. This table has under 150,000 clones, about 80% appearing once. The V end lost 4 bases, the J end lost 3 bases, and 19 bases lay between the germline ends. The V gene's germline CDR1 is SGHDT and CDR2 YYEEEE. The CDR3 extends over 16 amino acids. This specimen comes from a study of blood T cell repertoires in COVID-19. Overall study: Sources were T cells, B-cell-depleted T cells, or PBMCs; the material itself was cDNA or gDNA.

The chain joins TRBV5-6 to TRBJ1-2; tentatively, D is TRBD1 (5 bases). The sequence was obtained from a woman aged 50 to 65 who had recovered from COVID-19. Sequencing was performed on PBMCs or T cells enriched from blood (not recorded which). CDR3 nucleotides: TGTGCCAGCAGCGTGCTGCGGGACGGAGTTTACTATGGCTACACCTTC. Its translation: CASSVLRDGVYYGYTF.